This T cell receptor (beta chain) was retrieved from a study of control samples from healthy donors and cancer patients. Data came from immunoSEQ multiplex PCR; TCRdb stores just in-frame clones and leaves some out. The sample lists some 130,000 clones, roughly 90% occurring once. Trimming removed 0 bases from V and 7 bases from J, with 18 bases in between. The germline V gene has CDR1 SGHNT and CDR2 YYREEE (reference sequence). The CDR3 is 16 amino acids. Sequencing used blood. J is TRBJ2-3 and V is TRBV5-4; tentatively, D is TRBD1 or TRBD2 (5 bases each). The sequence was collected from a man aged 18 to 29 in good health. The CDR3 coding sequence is TGTGCCAGCAGCTTGGCTAGCAAGGGGCCAGCGAATACGCAGTATTTT. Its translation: CASSLASKGPANTQYF.